This passage covers 32 T cell receptor beta chains from one sample sequenced in a study of CD8+ T cells in alopecia areata. Sequencing templates came from extracted RNA that was reverse transcribed into cDNA. The table came from immunoSEQ multiplex PCR; TCRdb's copy has only in-frame clones and leaves some out. Among hundreds of thousands of clones listed, roughly 69% were seen once. Sequenced material: CD4+ T cells sorted from blood, taken at week 0. These receptors all stem from a human donor with alopecia areata.

For this clone: The sample contains more than one DNA sequence encoding this CDR3. The V gene is TRBV7-9, the J gene TRBJ2-5; D gene ambiguous. V was shortened by 3 bases and J by 4 bases, with 3 bases between the two germline ends. The CDR3 extends over 11 amino acids. The V gene's germline CDR1 is SEHNR and CDR2 FQNEAQ (reference sequence). This CDR3 is CASSFTETQYF. In nucleotides, the CDR3 is TGTGCCAGCAGCTTTACAGAGACCCAGTACTTC. The whole variable domain, filled in from reference TRBV7-9 and TRBJ2-5, reads DTGVSQNPRHKITKRGQNVTFRCDPISEHNRLYWYRQTLGQGPEFLTYFQNEAQLEKSRLLSDRFSAERPKGSFSTLEIQRTEQGDSAMYLCASSFTETQYFGPGTRLLVL.

As for this clone: This CDR3 is also generated by other DNA sequences in the sample. This rearrangement joins TRBV5-1 to TRBJ2-1; a possible D gene is TRBD1 (5 bases). Between the trimmed V and J ends, which lost 2 bases and 0 bases, there was a span of 6 bases. Germline CDR1 reads SGHRS; CDR2 reads YFSETQ. The CDR3 totals 14 residues. The CDR3 spells CASSLQDSYNEQFF. In DNA form, the CDR3 reads TGCGCCAGCAGCTTACAGGACTCCTACAATGAGCAGTTCTTC.

This clone has a handful of counts. V gene TRBV6-6 combines with J gene TRBJ1-3, with D unresolved. Germline loops: CDR1 MNHNY, CDR2 SVGAGI (reference sequence). CDR3 length: 13 residues. The V end lost 6 bases, the J end lost 0 bases, and 6 bases lay between the germline ends. The CDR3 reads CASRRDSGNTIYF. The CDR3 DNA reads as TGTGCCAGCAGGAGGGACTCTGGAAACACCATATATTTT.

The chain combines TRBV29-1 with TRBJ2-7; D ambiguous. V shed 4 bases and J shed 4 bases, with 14 bases lying between them. Looked up from germline, CDR1 is SQVTM and CDR2 is ANQGSEA. This CDR3 is built from 13 residues. Written as DNA, the CDR3 is TGCAGCGTTGTGCCCAGGAATCAATACGAGCAGTACTTC. This gives the protein CSVVPRNQYEQYF.

A few counts support this clone. V usage is TRBV7-3 and J usage is TRBJ2-7, with D unclear. Germline CDR1 and CDR2: SGHTA and FQGTGA. Between the trimmed V and J ends, which lost 2 bases and 1 base, there was a span of 6 bases. The CDR3 covers 13 residues. The CDR3 DNA follows: TGTGCCAGCAGCTTAGTTTGGTCCTACGAGCAGTACTTC. Its translation: CASSLVWSYEQYF.

V gene TRBV19 combines with J gene TRBJ1-1; 7 bases map to TRBD1. This CDR3 region has 13 residues. V dropped 6 bases and J dropped 5; count of bases not matched to a gene: 6. The germline V gene encodes CDR1 LNHDA and CDR2 SQIVND (reference sequence). As DNA, the CDR3 is TGTGCCAGTAGAGGACAGGCGGGGACTGAAGCTTTCTTT. Encoded protein: CASRGQAGTEAFF. The whole variable domain, remainder taken from reference TRBV19 and TRBJ1-1, is DGGITQSPKYLFRKEGQNVTLSCEQNLNHDAMYWYRQDPGQGLRLIYYSQIVNDFQKGDIAEGYSVSREKKESFPLTVTSAQKNPTAFYLCASRGQAGTEAFFGQGTRLTVV.

The rearrangement joins TRBV2 to TRBJ2-1; tentatively, D is TRBD1 (6 bases). Per the germline V gene, CDR1 is SNHLY and CDR2 is FYNNEI. The CDR3 runs to 14 residues. V lost 1 base and J lost 7, with 11 bases in between. This CDR3 reads CASSEVAGVNEQFF. In nucleotides, the CDR3 is TGTGCCAGCAGTGAAGTGGCAGGGGTGAATGAGCAGTTCTTC.

The chain employs TRBV30 and TRBJ1-1, with D uncertain. The CDR3 runs to 15 residues. The V gene lost 2 bases and the J gene lost 4 bases, with 17 bases spanning the gap. CDR1 and CDR2 from the germline V gene are GTSNPN and SVGIG (reference sequence). CDR3 region: CAWSWSGRVVTEAFF. CDR3 nucleotides: TGTGCCTGGAGTTGGTCGGGGAGGGTGGTCACTGAAGCTTTCTTT.

This chain connects TRBV15 to TRBJ1-3; D gene ambiguous. CDR1 LNHNV and CDR2 YYDKDF come from the germline V gene (reference sequence). The V and J ends lost 6 bases and 2 bases respectively, with 8 bases between them. The CDR3 extends over 13 amino acids. The CDR3 is CATRTLAGNTIYF. The CDR3 region has the DNA TGTGCCACCAGAACACTTGCTGGAAACACCATATATTTT. Based on the CDR3 plus reference TRBV15 and TRBJ1-3, the full variable domain is DAMVIQNPRYQVTQFGKPVTLSCSQTLNHNVMYWYQQKSSQAPKLLFHYYDKDFNNEADTPDNFQSRRPNTSFCFLDIRSPGLGDTAMYLCATRTLAGNTIYFGEGSWLTVV.

This chain links TRBV30 with TRBJ2-7; 8 bases fit TRBD2. The CDR3 sequence is 14 residues long. CDR1 GTSNPN and CDR2 SVGIG come from the germline V gene (reference sequence). V lost 5 bases and J lost 4; bases outside the gene matches: 10. The CDR3 coding sequence is TGTGCCTGGGACCCGACGGGAGGGGGTTACGAGCAGTACTTC. This sequence encodes CAWDPTGGGYEQYF.

By share of the sample, this clone is medium-sized. This sequence joins TRBV5-1 and TRBJ2-1; D gene uncertain. In germline, CDR1 is SGHRS, CDR2 YFSETQ. V lost 0 bases, J lost 3 bases, and 1 base lay in between. The CDR3 has 12 residues. CDR3 DNA sequence: TGCGCCAGCAGCTTGGACTACAATGAGCAGTTCTTC. This codes for CASSLDYNEQFF.

The chain uses TRBV4-2 and TRBJ2-3; D unclear. Germline V gene data show CDR1 as LGHNA and CDR2 as YNFKEQ. The CDR3 is 16 residues long. V was pared by 1 base and J by 2 bases, with 13 bases between. The CDR3 sequence is CASSQVTVRVTDTQYF. The CDR3 nucleotides read TGTGCCAGCAGCCAAGTTACGGTTAGAGTCACAGATACGCAGTATTTT.

V usage is TRBV20-1 and J usage is TRBJ1-1; D gene ambiguous. The CDR3 runs 11 residues. Germline loops: CDR1 DFQATT, CDR2 SNEGSKA (reference sequence). V lost 3 bases, J lost 5 bases, and 7 bases lay in between. In DNA form, the CDR3 reads TGCAGTGCTAGGGGGAGGACTGAAGCTTTCTTT. Protein: CSARGRTEAFF.

This chain connects TRBV30 to TRBJ1-1, with TRBD1 as a possible D gene (5 bases). This CDR3 spans 13 amino acids. Germline V gives CDR1 GTSNPN, CDR2 SVGIG (reference sequence). The V and J ends lost 6 bases and 7 bases respectively, with 18 bases between them. The CDR3: CACDQGARGEAFF. The CDR3 DNA reads TGTGCCTGTGATCAGGGTGCCCGTGGTGAAGCTTTCTTT.

This clone was seen only once. The rearrangement uses TRBV10-3 and TRBJ1-2; 8 bases match TRBD1. With 6 bases clipped from V and 3 bases from J, the junction kept 6 bases outside the gene matches. Looked up from germline, CDR1 is ENHRY and CDR2 is SYGVKD. The CDR3 spans 14 residues. The CDR3 DNA reads as TGTGCCATCAGCCTCTCGACAGGGGACTATGGCTACACCTTC. The encoded protein is CAISLSTGDYGYTF.

The chain combines TRBV7-2 with TRBJ2-7; tentative D call: TRBD1 (6 bases). Trimming left V 4 bases short and J 2 bases short, with 15 bases between. This CDR3 spans 15 amino acids. The germline V gene encodes CDR1 SGHTA and CDR2 FQGNSA. The CDR3 DNA reads TGTGCCAGCAGCTCCCCGGGACACGGTCCCTACGAGCAGTACTTC. It yields the protein CASSSPGHGPYEQYF.

V and J are TRBV4-3 and TRBJ1-5; possible D gene TRBD1, 5 bases. The germline gives CDR1 LGHNA, CDR2 YSLEER. V lost 1 base, J lost 5 bases, and 9 bases lay in between. The CDR3 runs to 14 residues. The CDR3, as DNA: TGCGCCAGCAGCCAAGCGACCAGGGATCAGCCCCAGCATTTT. Protein sequence: CASSQATRDQPQHF.

The chain carries TRBV6-5 and TRBJ1-3; D is unresolved. The CDR3 covers 16 residues. Trimming stripped 0 bases from V and 4 bases from J, with 13 bases between. The germline gives CDR1 MNHEY, CDR2 SVGAGI. CDR3 amino acids: CASSYSSVLGGNTIYF. For the CDR3, the DNA is TGTGCCAGCAGTTACTCGAGCGTTCTGGGAGGAAACACCATATATTTT.

The chain uses TRBV5-1 and TRBJ1-6, with 8 bases identical to TRBD1. In germline, CDR1 is SGHRS, CDR2 YFSETQ. The ends lost 2 bases at V and 6 bases at J; junction bases unmatched: 1. The CDR3 is made up of 14 amino acids. The chain's CDR3 is CASSFGQGNSPLHF. DNA of the CDR3: TGCGCCAGCAGCTTCGGACAGGGTAATTCACCCCTCCACTTT.

This clone came up a few times. The chain joins TRBV25-1 to TRBJ2-1; D call uncertain. This CDR3 has 14 residues. V was cut by 1 base and J by 4 bases, with 8 bases left in between. The germline gives CDR1 MGHDK, CDR2 SYGVNS. The CDR3 spells CASSESMAYNEQFF. The CDR3 DNA reads as TGTGCCAGCAGTGAATCGATGGCTTACAATGAGCAGTTCTTC.

This chain uses TRBV30 with TRBJ2-1; 8 bases are shared with TRBD2. The CDR3 has 16 residues. J gave up 0 bases and V 3 bases, and 7 bases lay outside the gene matches. CDR1 and CDR2 (germline): GTSNPN, SVGIG (reference sequence). CDR3 in amino acids: CAWRSLAAFSYNEQFF. CDR3 in DNA: TGTGCCTGGAGATCACTAGCGGCTTTCTCCTACAATGAGCAGTTCTTC. Filled out from reference TRBV30 and TRBJ2-1, the complete variable domain reads SQTIHQWPATLVQPVGSPLSLECTVEGTSNPNLYWYRQAAGRGLQLLFYSVGIGQISSEVPQNLSASRPQDRQFILSSKKLLLSDSGFYLCAWRSLAAFSYNEQFFGPGTRLTVL.

J is TRBJ2-5 and V is TRBV30; the D is unclear. The CDR3 totals 13 residues. Germline CDR1 and CDR2: GTSNPN and SVGIG (reference sequence). The V gene lost 4 bases and the J gene lost 2 bases, with 11 bases spanning the gap. CDR3 protein: CAWNGMLQETQYF. In nucleotides, the CDR3 is TGTGCCTGGAATGGCATGCTTCAAGAGACCCAGTACTTC.

The chain recombines TRBV11-2 with TRBJ2-7; 10 bases fit TRBD1. This CDR3 comprises 16 residues. V was clipped by 1 base and J by 4 bases; unmatched bases: 7. Germline assignment: CDR1 SGHAT and CDR2 FQNNGV. CDR3 loop: CASSLVGGTGVYEQYF. In nucleotides, the CDR3 is TGTGCCAGCAGCTTAGTAGGAGGGACAGGGGTATACGAGCAGTACTTC.

The CDR3 sequence is CAISESPVGFSPLHF. In DNA form, the CDR3 reads TGTGCCATCAGTGAGTCTCCGGTGGGTTTTTCACCCCTCCACTTT. J is TRBJ1-6 and V is TRBV10-3; D not resolved. The CDR3 sequence is 15 residues long. CDR1 is ENHRY and CDR2 is SYGVKD in the germline V gene. Between the trimmed V and J ends, which lost 0 bases and 9 bases, there was a span of 12 bases.

This chain connects TRBV15 to TRBJ2-5; D possibly matches TRBD1 or TRBD2 (5 bases each). The length of the CDR3 is 18 residues. Germline CDR1 reads LNHNV; CDR2 reads YYDKDF (reference sequence). V lost 2 bases and J lost 1, with 20 bases in between. As DNA, the CDR3 is TGTGCCACCAGCAGACAAGTAAGCGGACGGGACCGCCAAGAGACCCAGTACTTC. It specifies CATSRQVSGRDRQETQYF.

The chain carries TRBV6-6 and TRBJ2-5; D is perhaps TRBD1 or TRBD2 (6 bases each). Looked up from germline, CDR1 is MNHNY and CDR2 is SVGAGI (reference sequence). The CDR3 runs to 13 residues. V dropped 5 bases and J dropped 4 bases, with 11 bases sitting between them. CDR3 DNA sequence: TGTGCCAGCAGTCCGGGGGCTCGAGAGACCCAGTACTTC. It yields the protein CASSPGARETQYF.

The chain uses TRBV30 and TRBJ2-5; 7 positions match TRBD2. The DNA end lines up better with TRBJ2-7; the J call may be wrong. The CDR3 spans 12 residues. Per germline, CDR1 GTSNPN and CDR2 SVGIG (reference sequence). CDR3 sequence (DNA): TGTGCGTCGGTGGCGGGGGCCTACGAGCAGTACTTC. Translation: CASVAGAYEQYF.

This clone occurred a few times. The CDR3 region is CAGRRGLNYEQYF. DNA of the CDR3: TGCGCTGGTAGGAGGGGACTCAACTACGAGCAGTACTTC. V gene TRBV29-1 combines with J gene TRBJ2-7, with a weak D call TRBD2 (6 bases). The CDR3 is 13 amino acids. CDR1 and CDR2 (germline): SQVTM, ANQGSEA.

CDR3: CSVGLRGQGNEKLFF. In DNA, the CDR3 is TGCAGCGTTGGATTAAGGGGACAGGGGAATGAAAAACTGTTTTTT. The chain carries TRBV29-1 and TRBJ1-4, with 10 bases lining up with TRBD1. Unmatched junction bases numbered 7, after V lost 4 bases and J lost 5 bases. The CDR3 length is 15 residues. CDR1 and CDR2 (germline): SQVTM, ANQGSEA.

This chain links TRBV9 with TRBJ2-5; D remains unclear. Trimming removed 0 bases from V and 3 bases from J, with 9 bases in between. The CDR3 loop spans 14 amino acids. Germline-derived CDR1 and CDR2 are SGDLS and YYNGEE. The CDR3 protein is CASSVGGTKETQYF. The DNA for the CDR3 is TGTGCCAGCAGCGTAGGGGGAACCAAAGAGACCCAGTACTTC. Complete variable domain (other parts from reference TRBV9 and TRBJ2-5): DSGVTQTPKHLITATGQRVTLRCSPRSGDLSVYWYQQSLDQGLQFLIQYYNGEERAKGNILERFSAQQFPDLHSELNLSSLELGDSALYFCASSVGGTKETQYFGPGTRLLVL.

The V and J genes are TRBV7-9 and TRBJ1-6; 7 bases are shared with TRBD1. CDR3 length equals 14 residues. V lost 4 bases and J lost 13; bases outside the gene matches: 10. In germline, CDR1 is SEHNR, CDR2 FQNEAQ (reference sequence). The CDR3 DNA is TGTGCCAGCAGCTCGACAGGGATGGGTATGCCCCTCCACTTT. Translated, it gives CASSSTGMGMPLHF.

The chain couples TRBV10-3 to TRBJ2-7; no definite D call. Germline loops: CDR1 ENHRY, CDR2 SYGVKD. This CDR3 has 15 amino acids. Trimming cost V 2 bases and J 4 bases, with 15 bases left between them. CDR3 protein: CAISEPSALGYEQYF. The CDR3 coding sequence is TGTGCCATCAGTGAGCCCAGCGCGTTGGGTTACGAGCAGTACTTC.